This T cell receptor (beta chain) stems from a study of cytomegalovirus exposure and HLA in healthy donors. Findings of the study overall: Certain sequence variants were highly shared and formed a cluster, and this cluster was likely a sequencing artifact. Within an earlier analysis, most TCR beta V segments proved productive either about 87% or about 30% of the time. TCR beta V- and J-gene trimming was later associated with a missense DCLRE1C variant.

The CDR3 is 12 residues long. Germline CDR1 reads SGHTA; CDR2 reads FQGNSA. The PCR was carried out with 60 Vbeta primers and 13 Jbeta primers. Sequencing was performed with immunoSEQ multiplex PCR; in TCRdb, only in-frame clones are kept and a portion is missing. The sample gives some 110,000 clones, 78% of which show up once; approximately 1.7% is in the top ten. As concerns this clone: The antigen remains undetermined. One end of the junction is discordant with germline, which a read error may explain.

The sequence was obtained from a woman in her thirties or forties in good health and CMV-seronegative. The gene calls are TRBV7-2 and TRBJ2-3, with a tentative D call TRBD1 (6 bases). Sequenced: PBMCs. The CDR3 DNA sequence: TGTGCCAGCAGCTTAGAGACAGGTCTTCTACATTTT. The encoded protein is CASSLETGLLHF. Combining the CDR3 with reference TRBV7-2 and TRBJ2-3 gives the whole variable domain GAGVSQSPSNKVTEKGKDVELRCDPISGHTALYWYRQSLGQGLEFLIYFQGNSAPDKSGLPSDRFSAERTGGSVSTLTIQRTQQEDSAVYLCASSLETGLLHFGPGTRLTVL.